The 30 T cell receptor beta chains below were found in one sample sequenced in a study of cytomegalovirus exposure and HLA in healthy donors. Researchers ran the PCR with 60 Vbeta and 13 Jbeta primers. Here immunoSEQ multiplex PCR was the method, and the copy in TCRdb shows in-frame clones only, minus some. The sample lists about 160,000 clones, 60% to 85% seen once, with approximately 2.1% in the top ten. The specimen sequenced was PBMCs. The receptors come from a man aged 50 or older in good health and CMV-seropositive.

The J gene is TRBJ1-2, the V gene TRBV29-1, with D perhaps matching TRBD1 (5 bases). CDR1 and CDR2 from the germline V gene are SQVTM and ANQGSEA. The CDR3 has 13 amino acids. Trimming removed 4 bases from V and 0 bases from J, with 9 bases in between. The CDR3 is CSVGDSTNYGYTF. In nucleotides, the CDR3 is TGCAGCGTTGGAGACAGTACTAACTATGGCTACACCTTC. The whole variable domain, filled in from reference TRBV29-1 and TRBJ1-2, reads SAVISQKPSRDICQRGTSLTIQCQVDSQVTMMFWYRQQPGQSLTLIATANQGSEATYESGFVIDKFPISRPNLTFSTLTVSNMSPEDSSIYLCSVGDSTNYGYTFGSGTRLTVV.

The V gene is TRBV6-6, the J gene TRBJ2-7; tentatively, D is TRBD1 (5 bases). Germline V gene lookup returns CDR1 MNHNY and CDR2 SVGAGI (reference sequence). V was clipped by 6 bases and J by 1 base, with 13 bases between them. The CDR3 contains 14 residues. For the CDR3, the DNA is TGTGCCAGCAGCTTCCAGGGTATTTCCTACGAGCAGTACTTC. It translates to CASSFQGISYEQYF.

The CDR3, as DNA: TGTGCCAGCAGTGCGGAGTCAGGGGGCATTCAGCCCCAGCATTTT. Protein sequence: CASSAESGGIQPQHF. J is TRBJ1-5 and V is TRBV2, with 8 bases fitting TRBD1. This CDR3 spans 15 amino acids. V was pared by 4 bases and J by 6 bases, with 8 bases of the junction left unmatched. CDR1 and CDR2 (germline): SNHLY, FYNNEI. The whole variable domain, remainder taken from reference TRBV2 and TRBJ1-5, is EPEVTQTPSHQVTQMGQEVILRCVPISNHLYFYWYRQILGQKVEFLVSFYNNEISEKSEIFDDQFSVERPDGSNFTLKIRSTKLEDSAMYFCASSAESGGIQPQHFGDGTRLSIL.

V usage is TRBV30 and J usage is TRBJ1-1; D is possibly TRBD1 (5 bases). The ends were cut back, 8 bases at V and 4 bases at J, with 17 bases in the middle. CDR3 length: 13 amino acids. Per the germline V gene, CDR1 is GTSNPN and CDR2 is SVGIG (reference sequence). The CDR3 here is CARDRVGLTEAFF. The DNA of the CDR3 is TGTGCCAGGGATCGGGTGGGGCTCACTGAAGCTTTCTTT.

The V and J genes are TRBV4-1 and TRBJ2-3, with a weak D call TRBD2 (5 bases). Trimming took off 0 bases at V and 11 bases at J, with 12 bases between the two ends. The V gene's germline CDR1 is MGHRA and CDR2 YSYEKL. CDR3 length equals 13 residues. The CDR3 nucleotides read TGCGCCAGCAGCCAAGATGGTTTGGCGGGGCAGTATTTT. Its translation: CASSQDGLAGQYF.

This clone was seen more than once but under ten times. V is TRBV6-5 and J is TRBJ2-3, with 8 nucleotides matching TRBD1. The CDR3 is made up of 15 amino acids. After removal of 4 bases from V and 0 bases from J, the junction contained 3 bases not matched to a gene. Germline V lookup: CDR1 MNHEY, CDR2 SVGAGI. The CDR3 DNA sequence: TGTGCCAGCAGTTCGACAGGGGCTAGCACAGATACGCAGTATTTT. Its protein product is CASSSTGASTDTQYF.

The chain links TRBV29-1 to TRBJ2-3; D gene unclear. The V gene lost 1 base and the J gene lost 8 bases, with 7 bases spanning the gap. Germline loops: CDR1 SQVTM, CDR2 ANQGSEA. This CDR3 spans 11 amino acids. The CDR3 bases are TGCAGCGTTGAAGTATACGGTACGCAGTATTTT. Amino acids: CSVEVYGTQYF.

The chain recombines TRBV28 with TRBJ2-5, with TRBD2 as a possible D gene (7 bases). V lost 6 bases and J 2 bases, leaving 19 bases between the germline ends. The CDR3 is 16 amino acids. Germline-derived CDR1 and CDR2 are MDHEN and SYDVKM. The CDR3 loop reads CASSLGGGATQETQYF. DNA of the CDR3: TGTGCCAGCAGCCTAGGTGGGGGGGCCACACAAGAGACCCAGTACTTC.

The V call is TRBV20-1, the J call TRBJ1-1; D gene ambiguous. The V and J ends lost 3 bases and 13 bases respectively, with 15 bases between them. The CDR3 contains 11 residues. Germline values: CDR1 DFQATT, CDR2 SNEGSKA (reference sequence). Here the CDR3 reads CSARGLLTYFF. CDR3 bases: TGCAGTGCTAGGGGCCTCCTAACCTATTTCTTT.

This rearrangement joins TRBV2 to TRBJ1-1; D might be TRBD1 (6 bases). This CDR3 has 17 residues. Looked up from germline, CDR1 is SNHLY and CDR2 is FYNNEI. V was cut by 5 bases and J by 0 bases, with 19 bases left in between. The CDR3 DNA follows: TGTGCCAGCAGTTCTATCAGGGGAACCTCCATGAACACTGAAGCTTTCTTT. This encodes CASSSIRGTSMNTEAFF.

The gene calls are TRBV6-5 and TRBJ1-6, with D uncertain. This CDR3 has 16 residues. The V gene's germline CDR1 is MNHEY and CDR2 SVGAGI. V was shortened by 2 bases and J by 9 bases, with 17 bases between the two germline ends. CDR3 nucleotides: TGTGCCAGCAGTTACATCCCCGTTGGGTTAGCTTCACCCCTCCACTTT. Residues: CASSYIPVGLASPLHF.

The chain joins TRBV9 to TRBJ2-2, with D perhaps matching TRBD1 (5 bases). The CDR3 extends over 16 amino acids. In germline, CDR1 is SGDLS, CDR2 YYNGEE. The V end was cut by 3 bases, the J end by 1 base, with 13 bases between. The CDR3 protein is CASSDRRTGNTGELFF. The CDR3 nucleotides are TGTGCCAGCAGCGATAGGAGAACAGGGAACACCGGGGAGCTGTTTTTT.

This clone was found a few times. J is TRBJ1-1 and V is TRBV4-3; D call uncertain. This CDR3 is 16 amino acids long. Between the trimmed V and J ends, which lost 0 bases and 7 bases, there was a span of 18 bases. CDR1 is LGHNA and CDR2 is YSLEER in the germline V gene. In nucleotides, the CDR3 is TGCGCCAGCAGCCAAGACTATTCCGGGAGACCTAATGAAGCTTTCTTT. Residues: CASSQDYSGRPNEAFF.

The V and J genes are TRBV5-6 and TRBJ2-1; unclear D gene. Germline V lookup: CDR1 SGHDT, CDR2 YYEEEE. The ends were cut back, 4 bases at V and 1 base at J, with 9 bases in the middle. The CDR3 covers 14 residues. DNA of the CDR3: TGTGCCAGCAGCCCCGTTCTGTCCTACAATGAGCAGTTCTTC. This codes for CASSPVLSYNEQFF.

The gene calls are TRBV9 and TRBJ2-5; 9 bases line up with TRBD2. Looked up from germline, CDR1 is SGDLS and CDR2 is YYNGEE. CDR3 length equals 16 residues. The trim removed 0 bases at V and 3 bases at J, leaving 6 bases unmatched. The CDR3 protein is CASSVAMAGGEETQYF. CDR3 DNA: TGTGCCAGCAGCGTAGCGATGGCGGGGGGGGAAGAGACCCAGTACTTC.

The genes are TRBV5-6 and TRBJ2-5; D might be TRBD2 (5 bases). This CDR3 comprises 14 residues. The V end was cut by 2 bases, the J end by 7 bases, with 15 bases between. Germline V gene lookup returns CDR1 SGHDT and CDR2 YYEEEE. The CDR3 sequence: CASSLETGVGTQYF. CDR3 in DNA: TGTGCCAGCAGCTTAGAGACCGGGGTAGGGACCCAGTACTTC.

This chain uses TRBV4-1 with TRBJ1-4; TRBD1 matches 7 bases. V shed 3 bases, J shed 11 bases, and the junction held 3 bases outside the gene matches. Germline V gene lookup returns CDR1 MGHRA and CDR2 YSYEKL. The CDR3 is 12 residues long. Here the CDR3 DNA reads TGCGCCAGCAGCCAGGGACAGCGGAAACTGTTTTTT. Its translation: CASSQGQRKLFF.

The rearrangement links TRBV21-1 to TRBJ2-3; the table's TRBD2 call for D was not verified on the DNA. TRBV21-1 is designated a pseudogene. The CDR3 contains 19 residues. CDR3 protein: CASSKVSSKRGTGGNTQYF. The CDR3 DNA is TGTGCCAGCAGCAAAGTAAGTAGCAAGCGGGGGACGGGGGGCAATACGCAGTATTTT.

This clone was observed a handful of times. V usage is TRBV6-6 and J usage is TRBJ2-7; D is perhaps TRBD2 (7 bases). There are 16 residues in the CDR3. V was trimmed by 5 bases and J by 1 base, leaving 18 bases between them. Germline-derived CDR1 and CDR2 are MNHNY and SVGAGI (reference sequence). CDR3 sequence: CASSPSLRGPSYEQYF. The CDR3 DNA sequence: TGTGCCAGCAGTCCCTCCCTGCGGGGGCCTTCCTACGAGCAGTACTTC.

The chain couples TRBV6-6 to TRBJ2-3; TRBD2 is a possible D gene (7 bases). The CDR3 is 16 residues long. V was shortened by 8 bases and J by 4 bases, with 22 bases between the two germline ends. Germline-derived CDR1 and CDR2 are MNHNY and SVGAGI (reference sequence). In nucleotides, the CDR3 is TGTGCCAGCTCCTCGGGGAGGGGGGGCCGGGCAGATACGCAGTATTTT. Translating it yields CASSSGRGGRADTQYF.

The J gene is TRBJ1-4, the V gene TRBV11-2; D is uncertain. The V end lost 1 base, the J end lost 4 bases, and 10 bases lay between the germline ends. The CDR3 loop spans 15 amino acids. Per germline, CDR1 SGHAT and CDR2 FQNNGV. The DNA of the CDR3 is TGTGCCAGCAGCTTAGTCGGGAGAGATAATGAAAAACTGTTTTTT. This sequence encodes CASSLVGRDNEKLFF.

This rearrangement joins TRBV28 to TRBJ1-2; 7 nucleotides line up with TRBD1. The CDR3 consists of 15 residues. V gave up 1 base and J gave up 6 bases; unmatched junction bases: 8. CDR1 and CDR2 (germline): MDHEN, SYDVKM. CDR3 DNA: TGTGCCAGCAGTTTATACAGGGGTGTGGAAGATGGCTACACCTTC. Translated: CASSLYRGVEDGYTF.

The V and J genes are TRBV7-9 and TRBJ1-3; unclear D gene. Between the trimmed V and J ends, which lost 5 bases and 7 bases, there was a span of 9 bases. Germline V gene data show CDR1 as SEHNR and CDR2 as FQNEAQ (reference sequence). The CDR3 is 12 amino acids. The CDR3 sequence: CASSPGGNTIYF. DNA of the CDR3: TGTGCCAGCAGCCCAGGCGGGAACACCATATATTTT.

This clone was counted only a few times. This chain joins TRBV6-6 and TRBJ1-1; D is undetermined. CDR1 is MNHNY, CDR2 SVGAGI, per germline (reference sequence). V was pared by 8 bases and J by 6 bases, with 7 bases between. The CDR3 sequence is 10 residues long. The CDR3 DNA sequence: TGTGCCAGCCGTCGGGCTGAAGCTTTCTTT. Its protein is CASRRAEAFF.

This clone was recorded only once. J is TRBJ2-1 and V is TRBV5-1; D gene uncertain. The CDR3 extends over 15 amino acids. Germline lookup yields CDR1 SGHRS and CDR2 YFSETQ. The ends were cut back, 0 bases at V and 8 bases at J, with 15 bases in the middle. CDR3 nucleotide sequence: TGCGCCAGCAGCTTGGCCGACGACTCGTACTATGAGCAGTTCTTC. Protein sequence: CASSLADDSYYEQFF.

The V gene is TRBV6-1, the J gene TRBJ1-5, with TRBD1 identical over 8 bases. J gave up 4 bases and V 6 bases, and 8 bases lay outside the gene matches. In germline, CDR1 is MNHNS, CDR2 SASEGT. This CDR3 is 15 amino acids long. DNA for the CDR3: TGTGCCAGCAGCCGCGACAGGGGTTCAAATCAGCCCCAGCATTTT. This sequence encodes CASSRDRGSNQPQHF.

The V call is TRBV5-1, the J call TRBJ2-3, with a tentative D call TRBD1 (5 bases). V was clipped by 4 bases and J by 3 bases, with 18 bases between them. Germline V gives CDR1 SGHRS, CDR2 YFSETQ. The CDR3 has 16 residues. CDR3 in DNA: TGCGCCAGCAGCCTGCAGGGCAGACTGGGGACAGATACGCAGTATTTT. This sequence encodes CASSLQGRLGTDTQYF.

This rearrangement joins TRBV5-1 to TRBJ1-1, with TRBD1 as a possible D gene (5 bases). V was pared by 0 bases and J by 4 bases, with 13 bases between. Germline lookup yields CDR1 SGHRS and CDR2 YFSETQ. The CDR3 is 15 amino acids. CDR3 residues: CASSLGGGVGTEAFF. CDR3 coding DNA: TGCGCCAGCAGCTTGGGTGGGGGGGTAGGCACTGAAGCTTTCTTT. The variable domain in full, completed from reference TRBV5-1 and TRBJ1-1, reads KAGVTQTPRYLIKTRGQQVTLSCSPISGHRSVSWYQQTPGQGLQFLFEYFSETQRNKGNFPGRFSGRQFSNSRSEMNVSTLELGDSALYLCASSLGGGVGTEAFFGQGTRLTVV.

This rearrangement joins TRBV7-9 to TRBJ1-2; the D gene is possibly TRBD1 (6 bases). Germline loops: CDR1 SEHNR, CDR2 FQNEAQ (reference sequence). This CDR3 spans 14 amino acids. Trimming removed 5 bases from V and 6 bases from J, with 16 bases in between. The CDR3 DNA reads as TGTGCCAGCAGCAAGTTTGGGCCAGGGGATGGCTACACCTTC. This encodes CASSKFGPGDGYTF. Based on the CDR3 plus reference TRBV7-9 and TRBJ1-2, the full variable domain is DTGVSQNPRHKITKRGQNVTFRCDPISEHNRLYWYRQTLGQGPEFLTYFQNEAQLEKSRLLSDRFSAERPKGSFSTLEIQRTEQGDSAMYLCASSKFGPGDGYTFGSGTRLTVV.

V and J are TRBV6-1 and TRBJ2-7; TRBD2 matches 9 bases. J was trimmed by 0 bases and V by 7 bases; bases with no gene match: 4. CDR1 is MNHNS, CDR2 SASEGT, per germline. The CDR3 length is 14 residues. In DNA form, the CDR3 reads TGTGCCAGCAACCCTAGCGGGACCTCCTACGAGCAGTACTTC. It translates to CASNPSGTSYEQYF.